This TCR beta chain appears in the sequencing data of a study of T-cell memory formation after mild COVID-19. Study summary: Clusters were largely donor specific. The study's findings and limits: The pre-infection memory compartment contained some responding clones, suggesting cross-reactive memory joined. There was no confirmation that second-wave clones peaking on day 37 were SARS-CoV-2 specific.

This clonotype came up a few times. Its target is not known. TCRdb itself ran the 5' RACE reads through MiXCR, one entry per CDR3 protein. The sample has 170,000 or so distinct CDR3 sequences, over 20% seen once; the top ten hold around 23%. CDR1 SGHVS and CDR2 FQNEAQ come from the germline V gene. V shed 2 bases, J shed 2 bases, and the junction held 3 bases outside the gene matches. This CDR3 is 15 amino acids long. The sequence was obtained from an adult woman who had mild COVID-19 (a few samples of this study predate the infection). Cell type and time point are not known. Sequenced input: PBMCs or a T cell subset sorted from them (not recorded which). The rearrangement uses TRBV7-8 and TRBJ2-1, with TRBD1 identical over 7 bases. The CDR3 nucleotides are TGTGCCAGCAGCTTAACAGGGGAACCCTACAATGAGCAGTTCTTC. Translation: CASSLTGEPYNEQFF.